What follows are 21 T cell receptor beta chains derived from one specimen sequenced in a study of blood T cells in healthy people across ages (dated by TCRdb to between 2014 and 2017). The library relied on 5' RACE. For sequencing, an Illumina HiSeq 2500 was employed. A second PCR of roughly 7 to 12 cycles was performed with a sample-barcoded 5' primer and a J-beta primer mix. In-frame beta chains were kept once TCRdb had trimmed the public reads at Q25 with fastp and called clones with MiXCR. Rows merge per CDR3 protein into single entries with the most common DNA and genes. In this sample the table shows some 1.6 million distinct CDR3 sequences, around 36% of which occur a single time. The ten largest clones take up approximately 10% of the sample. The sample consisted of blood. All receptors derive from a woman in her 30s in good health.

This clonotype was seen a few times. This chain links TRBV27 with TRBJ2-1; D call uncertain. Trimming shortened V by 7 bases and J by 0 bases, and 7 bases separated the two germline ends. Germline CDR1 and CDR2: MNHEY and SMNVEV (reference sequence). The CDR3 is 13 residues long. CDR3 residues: CASKSDSYNEQFF. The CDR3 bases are TGTGCCAGCAAGAGCGACTCCTACAATGAGCAGTTCTTC.

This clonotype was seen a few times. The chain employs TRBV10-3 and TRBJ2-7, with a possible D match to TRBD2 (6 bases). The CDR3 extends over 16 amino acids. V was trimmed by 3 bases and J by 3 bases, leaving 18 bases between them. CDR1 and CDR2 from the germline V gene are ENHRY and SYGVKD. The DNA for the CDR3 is TGTGCCATCAGTGATGAAGCCGGGACGGGGGTCTACGAGCAGTACTTC. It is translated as CAISDEAGTGVYEQYF.

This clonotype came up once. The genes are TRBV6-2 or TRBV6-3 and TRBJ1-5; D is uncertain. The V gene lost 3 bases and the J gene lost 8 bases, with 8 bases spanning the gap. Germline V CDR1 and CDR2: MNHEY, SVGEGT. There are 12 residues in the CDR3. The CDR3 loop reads CASSYQREPQHF. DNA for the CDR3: TGTGCCAGCAGTTATCAGAGGGAGCCCCAGCATTTT.

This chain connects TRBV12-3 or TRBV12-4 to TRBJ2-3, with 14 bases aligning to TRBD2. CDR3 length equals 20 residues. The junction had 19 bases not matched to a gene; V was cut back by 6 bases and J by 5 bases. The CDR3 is CASSPLRTSGRLMGIDTQYF. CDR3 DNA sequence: TGTGCCAGCAGCCCACTCCGGACTAGCGGGAGGCTCATGGGGATAGATACGCAGTATTTT.

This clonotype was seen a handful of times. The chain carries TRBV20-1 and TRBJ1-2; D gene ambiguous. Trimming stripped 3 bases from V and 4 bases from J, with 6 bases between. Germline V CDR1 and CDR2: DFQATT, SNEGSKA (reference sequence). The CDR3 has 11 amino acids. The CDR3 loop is CSARESYGYTF. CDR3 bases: TGCAGTGCTAGGGAGAGCTATGGCTACACCTTC.

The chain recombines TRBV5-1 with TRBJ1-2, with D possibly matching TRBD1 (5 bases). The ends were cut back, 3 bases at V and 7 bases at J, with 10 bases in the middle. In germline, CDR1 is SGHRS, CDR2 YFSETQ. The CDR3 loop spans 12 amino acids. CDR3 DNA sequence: TGCGCCAGCAGCTCGGACACTTTTGGCTACACCTTC. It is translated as CASSSDTFGYTF.

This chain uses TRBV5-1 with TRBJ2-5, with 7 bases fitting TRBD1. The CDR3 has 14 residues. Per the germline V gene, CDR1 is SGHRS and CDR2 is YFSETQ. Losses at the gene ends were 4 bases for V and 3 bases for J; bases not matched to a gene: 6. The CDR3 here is CASSPGQNEETQYF. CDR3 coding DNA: TGCGCCAGCAGCCCGGGACAGAACGAAGAGACCCAGTACTTC.

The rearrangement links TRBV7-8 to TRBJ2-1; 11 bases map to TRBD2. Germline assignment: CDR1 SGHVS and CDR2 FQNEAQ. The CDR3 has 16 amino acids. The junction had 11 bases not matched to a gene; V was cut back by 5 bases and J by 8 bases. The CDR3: CASSPLLAGVVDEQFF. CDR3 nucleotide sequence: TGTGCCAGCAGCCCCCTACTAGCGGGAGTTGTCGATGAGCAGTTCTTC.

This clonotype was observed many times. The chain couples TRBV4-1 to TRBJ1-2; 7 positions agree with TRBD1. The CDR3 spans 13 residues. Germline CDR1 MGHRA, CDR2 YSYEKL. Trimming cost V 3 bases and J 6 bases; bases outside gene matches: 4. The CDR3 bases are TGCGCCAGCAGCCATCAGGGGGTAGATGGCTACACCTTC. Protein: CASSHQGVDGYTF.

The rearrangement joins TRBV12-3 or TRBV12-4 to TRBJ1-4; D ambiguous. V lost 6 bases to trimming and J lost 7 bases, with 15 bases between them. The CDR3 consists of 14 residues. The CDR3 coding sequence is TGTGCCAGCAGAGCAAGGCAAGCAGGTGAAAAACTGTTTTTT. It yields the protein CASRARQAGEKLFF.

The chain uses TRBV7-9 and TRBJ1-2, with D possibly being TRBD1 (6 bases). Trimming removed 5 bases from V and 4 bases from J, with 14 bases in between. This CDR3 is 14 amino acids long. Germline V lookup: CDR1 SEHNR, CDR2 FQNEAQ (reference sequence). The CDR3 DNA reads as TGTGCCAGCAGCGGACAGACAGTCCGCTATGGCTACACCTTC. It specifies CASSGQTVRYGYTF. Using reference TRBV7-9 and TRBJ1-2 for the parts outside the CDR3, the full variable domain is DTGVSQNPRHKITKRGQNVTFRCDPISEHNRLYWYRQTLGQGPEFLTYFQNEAQLEKSRLLSDRFSAERPKGSFSTLEIQRTEQGDSAMYLCASSGQTVRYGYTFGSGTRLTVV.

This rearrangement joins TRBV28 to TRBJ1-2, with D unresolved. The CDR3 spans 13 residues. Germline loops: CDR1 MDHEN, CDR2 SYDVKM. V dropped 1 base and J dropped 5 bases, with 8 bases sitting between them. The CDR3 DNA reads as TGTGCCAGCAGTTTATTGGTGGGGTATGGCTACACCTTC. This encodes CASSLLVGYGYTF.

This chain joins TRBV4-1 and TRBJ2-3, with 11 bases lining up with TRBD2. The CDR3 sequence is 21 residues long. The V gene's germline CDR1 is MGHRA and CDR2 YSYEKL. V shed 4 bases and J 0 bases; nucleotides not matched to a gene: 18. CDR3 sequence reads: CASSLRGPGLAALTSTDTQYF. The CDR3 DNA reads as TGCGCCAGCAGCCTCCGGGGGCCGGGACTAGCGGCCCTTACTAGCACAGATACGCAGTATTTT.

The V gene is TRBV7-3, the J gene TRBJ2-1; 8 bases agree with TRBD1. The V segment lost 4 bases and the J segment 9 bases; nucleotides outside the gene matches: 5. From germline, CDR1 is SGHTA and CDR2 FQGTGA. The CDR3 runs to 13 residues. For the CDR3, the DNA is TGTGCCAGCAGCTCTCAACAGGGGGGTGAGCAGTTCTTC. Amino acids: CASSSQQGGEQFF.

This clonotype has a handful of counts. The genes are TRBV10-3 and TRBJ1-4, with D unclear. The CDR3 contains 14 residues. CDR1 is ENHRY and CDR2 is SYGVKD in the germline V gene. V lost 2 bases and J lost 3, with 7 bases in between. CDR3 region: CAISEGEANEKLFF. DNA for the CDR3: TGTGCCATCAGTGAGGGGGAAGCTAATGAAAAACTGTTTTTT.

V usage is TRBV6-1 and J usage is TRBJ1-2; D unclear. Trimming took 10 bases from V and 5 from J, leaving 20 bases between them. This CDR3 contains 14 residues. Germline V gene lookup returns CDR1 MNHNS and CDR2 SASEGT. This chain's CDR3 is CATRSGGWTYGYTF. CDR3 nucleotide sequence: TGTGCCACCCGATCCGGCGGATGGACTTATGGCTACACCTTC.

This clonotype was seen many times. CDR3 in amino acids: CASSFPRGQETQYF. As DNA, the CDR3 is TGCGCCAGCAGCTTCCCCAGGGGACAAGAGACCCAGTACTTC. The chain employs TRBV5-1 and TRBJ2-5; D might be TRBD1 (6 bases). V was cut by 2 bases and J by 2 bases, with 10 bases left in between. The CDR3 runs 14 residues. Germline CDR1 and CDR2: SGHRS and YFSETQ.

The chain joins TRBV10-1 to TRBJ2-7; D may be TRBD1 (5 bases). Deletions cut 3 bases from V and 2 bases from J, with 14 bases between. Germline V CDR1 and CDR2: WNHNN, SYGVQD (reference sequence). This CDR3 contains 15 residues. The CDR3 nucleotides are TGCGCCAGCAGTGAACAGGCTCTTCCTCCCTACGAGCAGTACTTC. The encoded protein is CASSEQALPPYEQYF.

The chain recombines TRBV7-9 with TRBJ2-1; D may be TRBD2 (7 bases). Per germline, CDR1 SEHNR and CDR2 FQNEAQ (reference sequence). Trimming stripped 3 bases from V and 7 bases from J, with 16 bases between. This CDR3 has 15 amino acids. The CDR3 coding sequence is TGTGCCAGCAGCTTCAGTACGGGGGGCCGGAATGAGCAGTTCTTC. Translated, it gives CASSFSTGGRNEQFF. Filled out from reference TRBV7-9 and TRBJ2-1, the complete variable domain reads DTGVSQNPRHKITKRGQNVTFRCDPISEHNRLYWYRQTLGQGPEFLTYFQNEAQLEKSRLLSDRFSAERPKGSFSTLEIQRTEQGDSAMYLCASSFSTGGRNEQFFGPGTRLTVL.

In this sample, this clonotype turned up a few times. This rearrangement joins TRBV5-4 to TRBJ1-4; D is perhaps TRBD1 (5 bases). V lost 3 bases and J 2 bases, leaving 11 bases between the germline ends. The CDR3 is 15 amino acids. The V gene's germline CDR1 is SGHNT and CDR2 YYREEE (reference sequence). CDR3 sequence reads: CASSWGGGTNEKLFF. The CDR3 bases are TGTGCCAGCAGCTGGGGGGGAGGTACTAATGAAAAACTGTTTTTT.

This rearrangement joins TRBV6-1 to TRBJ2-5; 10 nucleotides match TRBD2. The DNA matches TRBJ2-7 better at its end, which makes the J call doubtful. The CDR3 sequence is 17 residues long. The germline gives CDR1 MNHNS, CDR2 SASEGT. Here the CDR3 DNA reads TGTGCCAGCAGTGAGCCAGCGGGAGGGCTATTAGTCCACGAGCAGTACTTC. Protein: CASSEPAGGLLVHEQYF.